The 25 T cell receptor beta chains given below trace back to one sample, sequenced in a study of cytomegalovirus exposure and HLA in healthy donors. PCR employed 60 Vbeta and 13 Jbeta primers. Libraries were prepared by immunoSEQ multiplex PCR; TCRdb keeps only in-frame clonotypes and omits some of them. The sample records over 150,000 clones, around 85% being singletons. Sequencing was carried out using PBMCs. The source of these receptors is a human donor in good health.

The chain employs TRBV6-1 and TRBJ2-7, with 7 positions matching TRBD1. J gave up 6 bases and V 6 bases, and 8 bases lay outside the gene matches. The germline V gene encodes CDR1 MNHNS and CDR2 SASEGT. This CDR3 comprises 13 residues. In nucleotides, the CDR3 is TGTGCCAGCAGACCGACAGGGATGGGCGAGCAGTACTTC. Protein sequence: CASRPTGMGEQYF.

This rearrangement joins TRBV11-3 to TRBJ2-2; tentative D call: TRBD2 (5 bases). The CDR3 totals 17 residues. Trimming took off 1 base at V and 1 base at J, with 13 bases between the two ends. Per the germline V gene, CDR1 is SGHNT and CDR2 is YENEEA. The CDR3 spells CASSLGVRVGNTGELFF. The CDR3 DNA follows: TGTGCCAGCAGCTTAGGGGTGCGGGTCGGGAACACCGGGGAGCTGTTTTTT.

The chain joins TRBV19 to TRBJ1-4, with D hard to call. Looked up from germline, CDR1 is LNHDA and CDR2 is SQIVND (reference sequence). The V and J ends lost 10 bases and 6 bases respectively, with 15 bases between them. The CDR3 totals 13 residues. CDR3 protein: CATPGGRDEKLFF. CDR3 DNA sequence: TGTGCCACCCCGGGAGGACGGGATGAAAAACTGTTTTTT.

The chain uses TRBV7-8 and TRBJ2-7; D is unresolved. Between the trimmed V and J ends, which lost 0 bases and 9 bases, there was a span of 12 bases. CDR3 length: 13 residues. Germline CDR1 is SGHVS and CDR2 is FQNEAQ. CDR3 sequence: CASSLAQTRGQYF. DNA of the CDR3: TGTGCCAGCAGCTTAGCGCAGACGCGAGGGCAGTACTTC.

Here the CDR3 DNA reads TGTGCCAGTGTCCGGGGGTACACTGAAGCTTTCTTT. It specifies CASVRGYTEAFF. The genes are TRBV2 and TRBJ1-1; tentatively, D is TRBD1 (5 bases). The germline V and J ends were trimmed by 9 bases and 3 bases, with 11 bases remaining between them. The CDR3 sequence is 12 residues long. Germline V gene lookup returns CDR1 SNHLY and CDR2 FYNNEI.

V is TRBV7-2 and J is TRBJ1-2, with TRBD1 matching 9 bases. This CDR3 is built from 13 residues. Germline values: CDR1 SGHTA, CDR2 FQGNSA. The V and J ends lost 5 bases and 8 bases, in that order; junction bases with no gene match: 6. The CDR3 here is CASSTDRGRGYTF. Written as DNA, the CDR3 is TGTGCCAGCAGCACGGACAGGGGAAGGGGCTACACCTTC.

The chain joins TRBV5-4 to TRBJ2-6; D might be TRBD2 (5 bases). Germline V CDR1 and CDR2: SGHNT, YYREEE (reference sequence). The CDR3 is 15 amino acids. Deletions cut 5 bases from V and 0 bases from J, with 9 bases between. CDR3 in DNA: TGTGCCAGCAGGTGGGCGGGCTCTGGGGCCAACGTCCTGACTTTC. Translating gives CASRWAGSGANVLTF.

Comment on this clone: The same CDR3 arises from other DNA sequences in this sample as well. This CDR3 reads CASSLFSGGTEAFF. The DNA for the CDR3 is TGTGCCAGCAGTTTATTTTCGGGTGGGACTGAAGCTTTCTTT. V usage is TRBV27 and J usage is TRBJ1-1; the D is unclear. In germline, CDR1 is MNHEY, CDR2 SMNVEV (reference sequence). The germline V and J ends were trimmed by 1 base and 5 bases, with 11 bases remaining between them. The CDR3 extends over 14 amino acids.

The chain links TRBV10-1 to TRBJ2-3; D gene uncertain. Trimming left V 3 bases short and J 2 bases short, with 6 bases between. The V gene's germline CDR1 is WNHNN and CDR2 SYGVQD (reference sequence). CDR3 size: 13 residues. The CDR3 bases are TGCGCCAGCAGTGACCCCAACACAGATACGCAGTATTTT. It translates to CASSDPNTDTQYF.

A few counts support this clone. V and J are TRBV29-1 and TRBJ1-4; 7 nucleotides match TRBD1. In germline, CDR1 is SQVTM, CDR2 ANQGSEA. After removal of 2 bases from V and 8 bases from J, the junction contained 8 bases not matched to a gene. The CDR3 is 14 amino acids. The DNA of the CDR3 is TGCAGCGTTGAAAACCCGGGACAGCCGGAAAAACTGTTTTTT. Translation gives CSVENPGQPEKLFF.

The V and J genes are TRBV9 and TRBJ1-1; D unclear. The CDR3 has 14 residues. Trimming stripped 5 bases from V and 4 bases from J, with 15 bases between. The germline gives CDR1 SGDLS, CDR2 YYNGEE. The CDR3, as DNA: TGTGCCAGCAGAGAAGAAGAGGGAATCACTGAAGCTTTCTTT. Its translation: CASREEEGITEAFF. The variable domain in full, completed from reference TRBV9 and TRBJ1-1, reads DSGVTQTPKHLITATGQRVTLRCSPRSGDLSVYWYQQSLDQGLQFLIQYYNGEERAKGNILERFSAQQFPDLHSELNLSSLELGDSALYFCASREEEGITEAFFGQGTRLTVV.

The chain employs TRBV7-8 and TRBJ2-7, with 12 nucleotides matching TRBD1. CDR1 and CDR2 from the germline V gene are SGHVS and FQNEAQ. The V segment lost 3 bases and the J segment 4 bases; nucleotides outside the gene matches: 7. This CDR3 has 16 residues. CDR3 coding DNA: TGTGCCAGCAGCTTGGGACAGGGGGCTGTAGCGTACGAGCAGTACTTC. Translated: CASSLGQGAVAYEQYF. Combining the CDR3 with reference TRBV7-8 and TRBJ2-7 gives the whole variable domain GAGVSQSPRYKVAKRGQDVALRCDPISGHVSLFWYQQALGQGPEFLTYFQNEAQLDKSGLPSDRFFAERPEGSVSTLKIQRTQQEDSAVYLCASSLGQGAVAYEQYFGPGTRLTVT.

Here the CDR3 reads CASSYSLGGTEAFF. The CDR3 bases are TGTGCCAGCAGTTACTCTCTAGGGGGCACTGAAGCTTTCTTT. This chain connects TRBV6-6 to TRBJ1-1; maybe TRBD1 (6 bases). The germline gives CDR1 MNHNY, CDR2 SVGAGI (reference sequence). V lost 0 bases and J lost 4, with 9 bases in between. The CDR3 has 14 amino acids.

This clone showed up just once. V is TRBV2 and J is TRBJ2-7, with D unresolved. CDR3 size: 11 residues. The V gene lost 6 bases and the J gene lost 5 bases, with 8 bases spanning the gap. Germline V lookup: CDR1 SNHLY, CDR2 FYNNEI. As DNA, the CDR3 is TGTGCCAGCAGGGAGTTTAACGAGCAGTACTTC. Its protein product is CASREFNEQYF.

This clone was seen a single time. The rearrangement uses TRBV12-5 and TRBJ1-2; no clear D. In germline, CDR1 is LGHNT, CDR2 FRNRAP. CDR3 length: 14 residues. V gave up 0 bases and J gave up 1 base, with 6 bases separating them. CDR3 region: CASGLVTVNYGYTF. The CDR3 DNA reads TGTGCTAGTGGTTTGGTAACGGTTAACTATGGCTACACCTTC.

The J gene is TRBJ1-1, the V gene TRBV23-1; D remains unclear. TRBV23-1 is placed among ORFs of uncertain function. Trimming removed 4 bases from V and 0 bases from J, with 12 bases in between. There are 15 residues in the CDR3. The CDR3 is CASSPAAVLNTEAFF. CDR3 sequence (DNA): TGCGCCAGCAGTCCCGCGGCGGTATTGAACACTGAAGCTTTCTTT.

The chain couples TRBV21-1 to TRBJ2-5; the table's D call, TRBD2, was not checked against the DNA. TRBV21-1 is labeled a pseudogene. The CDR3 is 13 amino acids. The CDR3: CASSKVVEETQYF. The CDR3 coding sequence is TGTGCCAGCAGCAAAGTAGTAGAAGAGACCCAGTACTTC.

The V call is TRBV19, the J call TRBJ1-1; TRBD1 might be the D (6 bases). V was clipped by 8 bases and J by 0 bases, with 7 bases between them. The CDR3 loop spans 12 amino acids. CDR1 is LNHDA, CDR2 SQIVND, per germline (reference sequence). The CDR3 DNA follows: TGTGCCAGTCAGGGGATGAACACTGAAGCTTTCTTT. This sequence encodes CASQGMNTEAFF.

V is TRBV5-1 and J is TRBJ2-7; 12 nucleotides line up with TRBD2. The CDR3 has 14 amino acids. Germline CDR1 reads SGHRS; CDR2 reads YFSETQ. Losses at the gene ends were 4 bases for V and 4 bases for J; bases not matched to a gene: 3. The CDR3 spells CASSPTSGRYEQYF. CDR3 nucleotide sequence: TGCGCCAGCAGCCCGACTAGCGGGAGATACGAGCAGTACTTC.

V is TRBV7-8 and J is TRBJ2-3; 7 bases are a match to TRBD1. This CDR3 comprises 16 residues. Germline CDR1 is SGHVS and CDR2 is FQNEAQ. Trimming cost V 7 bases and J 3 bases; bases outside gene matches: 13. CDR3 sequence (DNA): TGTGCCAGCACCGGACAGGACTTTCGTGGTACAGATACGCAGTATTTT. This gives the protein CASTGQDFRGTDTQYF.

J is TRBJ2-7 and V is TRBV4-1; 8 bases are shared with TRBD1. Germline V gene data show CDR1 as MGHRA and CDR2 as YSYEKL. The CDR3 spans 16 residues. V gave up 0 bases and J gave up 7 bases; unmatched junction bases: 11. CDR3 sequence reads: CASSQEVPTGVGEQYF. The CDR3 coding sequence is TGCGCCAGCAGCCAAGAAGTCCCGACAGGGGTAGGTGAGCAGTACTTC.

The chain has TRBV4-3 and TRBJ2-7; 12 bases are a match to TRBD2. CDR1 is LGHNA and CDR2 is YSLEER in the germline V gene. This CDR3 is 16 amino acids long. Germline trimming cut 3 bases from V and 3 bases from J; bases unmatched to any gene: 6. The CDR3 DNA reads as TGCGCCAGCAGCCATAGGACTAGCGGGACCTACTACGAGCAGTACTTC. Amino acids: CASSHRTSGTYYEQYF.

This chain uses TRBV1 with TRBJ1-6; the D call TRBD1 from the table was never checked on the DNA. TRBV1 is recorded as a pseudogene. The CDR3 runs 19 residues. CDR3 sequence: CTSSQGGTGVSGAIGSLHF. Here the CDR3 DNA reads TGCACCAGCAGCCAAGGCGGGACAGGGGTCTCCGGTGCTATAGGATCCCTCCACTTT.

J is TRBJ2-7 and V is TRBV11-3, with D perhaps matching TRBD2 (6 bases). V shed 5 bases and J shed 5 bases, with 19 bases lying between them. CDR1 and CDR2 from the germline V gene are SGHNT and YENEEA. The CDR3 has 15 amino acids. CDR3 amino acids: CASSGVGLPKHEQYF. The DNA of the CDR3 is TGTGCCAGCAGCGGAGTAGGACTACCCAAACACGAGCAGTACTTC.

The chain employs TRBV14 and TRBJ1-2, with TRBD1 identical over 7 bases. In germline, CDR1 is SGHDN, CDR2 FVKESK. The CDR3 sequence is 14 residues long. Trimming removed 5 bases from V and 4 bases from J; junction bases left unmatched: 7. The CDR3 protein is CASSYSDRTYGYTF. In DNA form, the CDR3 reads TGTGCCAGCAGCTACTCGGACAGGACCTATGGCTACACCTTC.